This entry lists 31 T cell receptor beta chains sequenced from one sample in a study of CD8+ T cells in alopecia areata. TCR sequencing used cDNA made by reverse transcription of extracted RNA. Some clones are missing from TCRdb's copy, which holds only in-frame ones; the method was immunoSEQ multiplex PCR. This sample yields more than 150,000 clones, of which approximately 51% are seen a single time; 10% belongs to the top ten. The treatment is: oral pan-JAK inhibitor, 5-10 mg twice daily. The starting material was CD8+ T cells sorted from blood, obtained around week 54, from a patient treated with tofacitinib. The receptors originated from a human donor with alopecia areata.

In its sample, this clone was seen a few times. The J gene is TRBJ2-7, the V gene TRBV29-1; unclear D gene. The germline CDR1 and CDR2 sequences are SQVTM and ANQGSEA. The germline V and J ends were trimmed by 1 base and 0 bases, with 19 bases remaining between them. This CDR3 spans 17 amino acids. The CDR3 DNA follows: TGCAGCGTTGAAGCTCTCCATGATAGAGCTAGCTCCTACGAGCAGTACTTC. Its protein is CSVEALHDRASSYEQYF.

V gene TRBV9 combines with J gene TRBJ2-1; a weak D match, TRBD1 (6 bases). CDR1 is SGDLS and CDR2 is YYNGEE in the germline V gene. The length of the CDR3 is 15 residues. V was clipped by 3 bases and J by 4 bases, with 14 bases between them. The chain's CDR3 is CASSGSLQGYNEQFF. CDR3 DNA: TGTGCCAGCAGCGGATCGTTACAGGGATACAATGAGCAGTTCTTC.

This clone occurred a few times. The V call is TRBV6-5, the J call TRBJ2-2; D gene unclear. The V and J ends lost 5 bases and 4 bases respectively, with 11 bases between them. CDR1 is MNHEY, CDR2 SVGAGI, per germline. The CDR3 is made up of 14 amino acids. In nucleotides, the CDR3 is TGTGCCAGCAGTGAGGCCTTTTCCACCGGGGAGCTGTTTTTT. It translates to CASSEAFSTGELFF.

This clone has only a few counts. The gene calls are TRBV30 and TRBJ2-1, with D perhaps matching TRBD1 (5 bases). The CDR3 totals 13 residues. Trimming shortened V by 3 bases and J by 1 base, and 7 bases separated the two germline ends. Germline V CDR1 and CDR2: GTSNPN, SVGIG (reference sequence). CDR3 amino acids: CAWRGESYNEQFF. CDR3 coding DNA: TGTGCCTGGAGAGGGGAATCCTACAATGAGCAGTTCTTC. Variable domain in full (rest from reference TRBV30 and TRBJ2-1): SQTIHQWPATLVQPVGSPLSLECTVEGTSNPNLYWYRQAAGRGLQLLFYSVGIGQISSEVPQNLSASRPQDRQFILSSKKLLLSDSGFYLCAWRGESYNEQFFGPGTRLTVL.

This clone was observed a few times. This chain links TRBV11-2 with TRBJ2-1; no definite D call. The length of the CDR3 is 17 residues. Looked up from germline, CDR1 is SGHAT and CDR2 is FQNNGV. Trimming cost V 5 bases and J 7 bases, with 24 bases left between them. The CDR3 region is CASSAVVGAGLGNEQFF. CDR3 sequence (DNA): TGTGCCAGCAGCGCCGTAGTGGGTGCTGGGCTCGGGAATGAGCAGTTCTTC.

This clone was seen more than once but under ten times. The V and J genes are TRBV5-4 and TRBJ2-3; no firm D call. Germline loops: CDR1 SGHNT, CDR2 YYREEE (reference sequence). Trimming pared 5 bases from V and 2 bases from J, leaving 9 bases between. The CDR3 is made up of 13 amino acids. The CDR3 nucleotides read TGTGCCAGCAGTGGCTTGGCCACAGATACGCAGTATTTT. It is translated as CASSGLATDTQYF.

J is TRBJ2-3 and V is TRBV2; D not resolved. CDR1 and CDR2 from the germline V gene are SNHLY and FYNNEI. The CDR3 spans 14 residues. The V end lost 2 bases, the J end lost 5 bases, and 11 bases lay between the germline ends. The DNA for the CDR3 is TGTGCCAGCAGTGAAAGGCTCTCCATAGATACGCAGTATTTT. It is translated as CASSERLSIDTQYF. The variable domain in full, with the rest retrieved from reference TRBV2 and TRBJ2-3, is EPEVTQTPSHQVTQMGQEVILRCVPISNHLYFYWYRQILGQKVEFLVSFYNNEISEKSEIFDDQFSVERPDGSNFTLKIRSTKLEDSAMYFCASSERLSIDTQYFGPGTRLTVL.

The genes are TRBV27 and TRBJ2-7, with D perhaps TRBD1 or TRBD2 (6 bases each). The germline gives CDR1 MNHEY, CDR2 SMNVEV (reference sequence). Trimming removed 3 bases from V and 2 bases from J, with 11 bases in between. The CDR3 has 14 amino acids. In DNA, the CDR3 is TGTGCCAGCAGTTTGGGGGGACAAACCTACGAGCAGTACTTC. Its protein product is CASSLGGQTYEQYF.

V and J are TRBV5-1 and TRBJ1-5, with a possible D match to TRBD1 (6 bases). With 2 bases removed from V and 5 bases from J, the gap between germline ends came to 11 bases. Germline CDR1 SGHRS, CDR2 YFSETQ. CDR3 length: 14 amino acids. The CDR3 reads CASSFTGGDQPQHF. CDR3 nucleotide sequence: TGCGCCAGCAGCTTTACTGGGGGCGATCAGCCCCAGCATTTT.

The J gene is TRBJ1-1, the V gene TRBV30; D is ambiguous. The length of the CDR3 is 13 residues. Trimming pared 1 base from V and 1 base from J, leaving 7 bases between. The germline V gene has CDR1 GTSNPN and CDR2 SVGIG (reference sequence). CDR3 region: CAWSGGKNTEAFF. In DNA form, the CDR3 reads TGTGCCTGGAGTGGTGGCAAGAACACTGAAGCTTTCTTT.

V and J are TRBV30 and TRBJ2-3; weak D call: TRBD2 (7 bases). The CDR3 is made up of 14 amino acids. Germline CDR1 and CDR2: GTSNPN and SVGIG (reference sequence). Trimming stripped 5 bases from V and 5 bases from J, with 17 bases between. This CDR3 is CAWWARGARDTQYF. CDR3 bases: TGTGCCTGGTGGGCACGGGGGGCGCGAGATACGCAGTATTTT.

The genes are TRBV5-1 and TRBJ1-5; D may be TRBD1 (5 bases). Looked up from germline, CDR1 is SGHRS and CDR2 is YFSETQ. The CDR3 runs 14 residues. With 0 bases removed from V and 6 bases from J, the gap between germline ends came to 10 bases. This CDR3 is CASSLDGGGQPQHF. The DNA of the CDR3 is TGCGCCAGCAGCTTGGATGGGGGGGGTCAGCCCCAGCATTTT.

The chain is built from TRBV5-1 and TRBJ2-3; 12 bases map to TRBD2. This CDR3 has 16 amino acids. Germline V gene sequence: CDR1 SGHRS, CDR2 YFSETQ. With 5 bases clipped from V and 2 bases from J, the junction kept 6 bases outside the gene matches. In DNA form, the CDR3 reads TGCGCCAGCAGACTTGGACTAGCGGGGCCCACAGATACGCAGTATTTT. It specifies CASRLGLAGPTDTQYF.

The J gene is TRBJ2-5, the V gene TRBV7-9; D gene unclear. Germline loops: CDR1 SEHNR, CDR2 FQNEAQ (reference sequence). Trimming removed 7 bases from V and 1 base from J, with 10 bases in between. CDR3 size: 13 residues. The CDR3 sequence: CASTRTTQETQYF. The CDR3 DNA reads as TGTGCCAGCACCAGGACGACCCAAGAGACCCAGTACTTC. The whole variable domain, filled in from reference TRBV7-9 and TRBJ2-5, reads DTGVSQNPRHKITKRGQNVTFRCDPISEHNRLYWYRQTLGQGPEFLTYFQNEAQLEKSRLLSDRFSAERPKGSFSTLEIQRTEQGDSAMYLCASTRTTQETQYFGPGTRLLVL.

The chain couples TRBV9 to TRBJ2-5, with D unclear. The germline V and J ends were trimmed by 4 bases and 5 bases, with 9 bases remaining between them. CDR3 length: 12 amino acids. CDR1 is SGDLS and CDR2 is YYNGEE in the germline V gene. For the CDR3, the DNA is TGTGCCAGCAGCTCGAGCCCTGAGACCCAGTACTTC. Protein: CASSSSPETQYF.

The CDR3 spells CAWSVGFGQPQHF. The CDR3 DNA sequence: TGTGCCTGGAGTGTAGGGTTTGGTCAGCCCCAGCATTTT. The chain employs TRBV30 and TRBJ1-5; no definite D call. V was cut by 0 bases and J by 6 bases, with 9 bases left in between. The germline gives CDR1 GTSNPN, CDR2 SVGIG (reference sequence). The CDR3 has 13 amino acids.

This clone was picked up a small number of times. The V call is TRBV27, the J call TRBJ1-2; 8 bases match TRBD1. The germline gives CDR1 MNHEY, CDR2 SMNVEV (reference sequence). Unmatched junction bases numbered 4, after V lost 2 bases and J lost 5 bases. The CDR3 is 14 amino acids. Written as DNA, the CDR3 is TGTGCCAGCAGTTTAAGGGGACAGGTATATGGCTACACCTTC. Translating gives CASSLRGQVYGYTF.

This clone was counted a few times. The chain has TRBV5-8 and TRBJ2-6; D uncertain. Trimming removed 4 bases at V and 4 bases at J, with 15 bases between. The germline gives CDR1 SGHTS, CDR2 YDEGEE. The CDR3 spans 16 residues. The CDR3 DNA reads as TGTGCCAGCAGCACAATTCTGGATTTCGGGGCCAACGTCCTGACTTTC. Residues: CASSTILDFGANVLTF.

The chain is built from TRBV4-3 and TRBJ2-7; a weak D match, TRBD2 (5 bases). The V gene lost 2 bases and the J gene lost 1 base, with 9 bases spanning the gap. The CDR3 spans 14 residues. Per the germline V gene, CDR1 is LGHNA and CDR2 is YSLEER. This CDR3 is CASSQRRSSYEQYF. The CDR3, as DNA: TGCGCCAGCAGCCAACGGAGGAGTTCCTACGAGCAGTACTTC.

This chain links TRBV9 with TRBJ2-5; 9 bases are a match to TRBD2. The J segment lost 3 bases and the V segment lost 0 bases, leaving 6 bases of the junction unmatched. This CDR3 is built from 16 residues. Germline V lookup: CDR1 SGDLS, CDR2 YYNGEE. CDR3 bases: TGTGCCAGCAGCGTAGGGGTTAGCGGGGGTGAAGAGACCCAGTACTTC. It specifies CASSVGVSGGEETQYF.

The V call is TRBV6-5, the J call TRBJ1-1; D might be TRBD1 (6 bases). The CDR3 loop spans 14 amino acids. Per germline, CDR1 MNHEY and CDR2 SVGAGI. Between the trimmed V and J ends, which lost 8 bases and 5 bases, there was a span of 18 bases. CDR3 loop: CASGGPTHGTEAFF. The CDR3 nucleotides read TGTGCCAGCGGGGGGCCGACCCATGGGACTGAAGCTTTCTTT.

The chain uses TRBV7-6 and TRBJ2-5; tentatively, D is TRBD2 (6 bases). Trimming removed 3 bases from V and 5 bases from J, with 13 bases in between. This CDR3 has 14 amino acids. Germline V CDR1 and CDR2: SGHVS, FNYEAQ. CDR3: CASSLGQGLETQYF. In nucleotides, the CDR3 is TGTGCCAGCAGCTTGGGGCAGGGACTTGAGACCCAGTACTTC.

This clone is termed medium-sized. The chain employs TRBV19 and TRBJ2-1; 10 nucleotides align to TRBD1. With V trimmed by 3 bases and J by 4 bases, 0 bases remained unmatched. The CDR3 is 14 amino acids. Germline V CDR1 and CDR2: LNHDA, SQIVND (reference sequence). CDR3 nucleotide sequence: TGTGCCAGTAGTATGGGACAGGGGTACAATGAGCAGTTCTTC. It codes for CASSMGQGYNEQFF. The entire variable domain, with the rest obtained from reference TRBV19 and TRBJ2-1, is as follows: DGGITQSPKYLFRKEGQNVTLSCEQNLNHDAMYWYRQDPGQGLRLIYYSQIVNDFQKGDIAEGYSVSREKKESFPLTVTSAQKNPTAFYLCASSMGQGYNEQFFGPGTRLTVL.

This chain connects TRBV11-2 to TRBJ1-1; D is undetermined. V was trimmed by 6 bases and J by 2 bases, leaving 13 bases between them. Germline V lookup: CDR1 SGHAT, CDR2 FQNNGV. CDR3 length: 14 residues. The CDR3 nucleotides read TGTGCCAGCAGTAGTTGGTCGTACAACACTGAAGCTTTCTTT. Protein: CASSSWSYNTEAFF.

The chain recombines TRBV27 with TRBJ2-5, with D perhaps matching TRBD2 (5 bases). The V and J ends lost 5 bases and 3 bases respectively, with 13 bases between them. CDR1 MNHEY and CDR2 SMNVEV come from the germline V gene (reference sequence). The CDR3 has 14 amino acids. The CDR3 reads CASSPRGWEETQYF. CDR3 nucleotide sequence: TGTGCCAGCAGTCCACGAGGGTGGGAAGAGACCCAGTACTTC.

The genes are TRBV6-1 and TRBJ1-6, with no clear D. The CDR3 has 14 residues. Germline assignment: CDR1 MNHNS and CDR2 SASEGT. Deletions cut 7 bases from V and 3 bases from J, with 10 bases between. The CDR3 protein is CASNGRSYNSPLHF. For the CDR3, the DNA is TGTGCCAGCAATGGACGGAGCTATAATTCACCCCTCCACTTT.

CDR3 in DNA: TGTGCCAGCAGCTTGCGGATGGGTAGCAATCAGCCCCAGCATTTT. It codes for CASSLRMGSNQPQHF. J is TRBJ1-5 and V is TRBV7-8; D is unresolved. The CDR3 covers 15 residues. Trimming removed 3 bases at V and 0 bases at J, with 9 bases between. CDR1 and CDR2 (germline): SGHVS, FQNEAQ.

Turning to this clone: At the DNA level, this CDR3 is encoded by other sequences in the same sample as well. The rearrangement uses TRBV7-3 and TRBJ1-1; D is ambiguous. Germline CDR1 reads SGHTA; CDR2 reads FQGTGA. The CDR3 extends over 13 amino acids. Trimming cost V 2 bases and J 1 base, with 5 bases left between them. CDR3 amino acids: CASSLGQNTEAFF. CDR3 bases: TGTGCCAGCAGCTTAGGTCAGAACACTGAAGCTTTCTTT.

This chain joins TRBV5-1 and TRBJ2-3; 10 bases match TRBD2. CDR1 and CDR2 (germline): SGHRS, YFSETQ. Losses at the gene ends were 0 bases for V and 4 bases for J; bases not matched to a gene: 8. The CDR3 is 17 amino acids. The chain's CDR3 is CASSLVPSGGGADTQYF. DNA for the CDR3: TGCGCCAGCAGCTTGGTTCCCAGCGGGGGGGGCGCAGATACGCAGTATTTT.

This clone was seen once. The rearrangement links TRBV29-1 to TRBJ2-2; the match to TRBD1 covers 7 bases. CDR1 is SQVTM, CDR2 ANQGSEA, per germline. CDR3 size: 19 residues. V lost 0 bases, J lost 0 bases, and 13 bases stayed unmatched. This CDR3 is CSVEDLSGSQGTNTGELFF. DNA for the CDR3: TGCAGCGTTGAAGACCTGTCGGGTTCACAGGGGACGAACACCGGGGAGCTGTTTTTT.

The chain has TRBV10-3 and TRBJ1-1; D not resolved. The CDR3 has 12 amino acids. Trimming cost V 5 bases and J 4 bases, with 8 bases left between them. From germline, CDR1 is ENHRY and CDR2 SYGVKD. The CDR3 is CAISPGSTEAFF. The CDR3 DNA sequence: TGTGCCATCAGTCCAGGCTCCACTGAAGCTTTCTTT.